This section outlines one T cell receptor (beta chain) sequence together with its context. Its antigen has not been determined. Qualities for individual bases were not recorded, and no much larger clone is one base off. These data belong to a study of blood T cells in healthy people across ages (dated by TCRdb to about 2015). About the full investigation: Template switching captured roughly one uniquely barcoded TCR beta cDNA molecule per two T cells in model experiments. To avoid experimental bias, donors of different ages were randomly spread across the sequencing lanes. The study analyzed two additional independent replicas of 1 million unique cDNA reads from the same blood draw for two donors, one aged 18 to 29 and one aged 80 or older. The donors were split into four age groups: young (average around 15 years), middle-aged (around 40), aged (roughly 65) and long-lived (roughly 88). To track age-related changes in TCR beta repertoire diversity, the study relied on deep sequencing normalized with unique cDNA molecular identifiers. Results the study describes overall, beyond this receptor: As age increased, observed TCR beta diversity per million T cells dropped in a roughly linear way, and a significant reduction was already evident by age about 40. Donor CMV infection status was unknown, potentially confounding age-related changes in expanded clonotypes. Bulk unsorted PBMC profiling prevented conclusive comparison of naive and antigen-experienced compartments. Compared with the aged group, the long-lived group had more naive CD4+ T cells, fewer expanded clones and increased TCR diversity, suggesting age selection. The percentage of naive T cells measured by flow cytometry correlated strongly with observed TCR beta diversity. Estimates of total diversity from one million sequenced T cells were regarded as lower bounds and underestimates.

The protocol used for the library was 5' RACE. Instrument on record: Illumina HiSeq 2500. A second PCR of 7 to 11 cycles was performed with a sample-barcoded 5' primer and a J-beta primer mix. A template-switch 5' adaptor carrying 12 random nucleotides introduced a unique molecular identifier onto each TCR beta cDNA molecule. At least 2.5 million CDR3-containing paired-end reads were obtained from each sample. The Mint cDNA synthesis kit, primed by a TRBC-specific oligonucleotide, was used to synthesize first-strand cDNA from all RNA. All cDNA was treated with uracil-DNA glycosylase and then went through a first 18-cycle PCR with the universal primers M1SS and BC2_uni_R. For the original study's pipeline: Each sample was normalized by randomly selecting 1 million high-quality reads, each carrying a distinct molecular identifier. Reads with shared molecular identifiers were discarded instead of being binned into consensus sequences. CDR3 identification, clonotype clustering and error correction used MiTCR with a Q25 quality threshold and the strictest error-elimination algorithm. Lower-bound total TCR beta diversity was estimated with a nonparametric unseen species model using Euler transformation. TCRdb reprocessing: public reads trimmed at Q25 with fastp, clones called with MiXCR, in-frame beta chains kept. Rows merge per CDR3 protein into single entries with the most common DNA and genes. The V and J calls and clone size are TCRdb's, not the authors'. Here the sample has over 1.5 million distinct CDR3 sequences; around half occur a single time. Clones ranked in the top ten supply more than 2% of the sample.

Systemically healthy Caucasian individuals from Russia, around 38 in total and aged roughly 6 to 90 years, were included as donors. Each donor gave ten milliliters of peripheral blood, collected into EDTA-treated Vacutainer tubes. PBMCs were isolated by Ficoll-Paque density-gradient centrifugation, with at least 6.5 million obtained per sample. Total RNA, at least 6 micrograms per sample, was extracted from PBMCs with Trizol reagent. Naive CD45RAhigh/CD27high T cell percentages were measured by flow cytometry on a PBMC aliquot from every donor. Via the germline V gene (reference sequence), CDR1 is SGHNT and CDR2 YYREEE. From V the trimming removes 0 bases and from J it removes 6 bases, while the gene matches leave 6 bases of the junction unaccounted for. Counted from cysteine to phenylalanine, this CDR3 has 16 amino acids. The retained sequence is limited to the CDR3, 48 bases, with the frame set at the first base.

The sample taken for sequencing was blood. Recombination joined TRBV5-4 with TRBJ2-1, and TRBD2 aligns with 10 junction nucleotides. The source of this sequence is a woman in her forties in good health. The DNA sequence reads TGTGCCAGCAGCTTGGGGGCTAGCGGGGGTGGCAATGAGCAGTTCTTC. This sequence encodes CASSLGASGGGNEQFF.